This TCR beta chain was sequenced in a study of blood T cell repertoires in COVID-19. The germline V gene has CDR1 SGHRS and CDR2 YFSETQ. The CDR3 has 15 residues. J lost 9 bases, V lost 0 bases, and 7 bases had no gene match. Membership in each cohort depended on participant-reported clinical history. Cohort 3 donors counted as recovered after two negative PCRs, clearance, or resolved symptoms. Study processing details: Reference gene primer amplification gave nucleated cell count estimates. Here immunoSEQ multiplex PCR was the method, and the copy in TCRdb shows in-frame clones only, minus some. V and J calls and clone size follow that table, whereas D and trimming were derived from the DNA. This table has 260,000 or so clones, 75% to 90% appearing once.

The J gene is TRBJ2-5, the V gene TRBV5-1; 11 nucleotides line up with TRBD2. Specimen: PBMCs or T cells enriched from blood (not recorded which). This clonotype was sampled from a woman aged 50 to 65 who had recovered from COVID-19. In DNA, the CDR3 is TGCGCCAGCAGCTTGGTGTCTAGCGGGGGGTCGGCCCAGTACTTC. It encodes CASSLVSSGGSAQYF.